Sequencing of this TCR beta chain was carried out in a study of T cells in narcolepsy. In the case of this clone: The antigen remains unidentified.

Study findings and constraints: Comparing one patient's CSF and blood CD4+ clonotypes highlighted HCRT- and TRIB2-specific autoreactive clonotypes.

Germline-derived CDR1 and CDR2 are LNHDA and SQIVND (reference sequence). This CDR3 has 20 residues. The V and J ends lost 7 bases and 1 base, in that order; junction bases with no gene match: 17. Assay used: immunoSEQ multiplex PCR; TCRdb lists only in-frame clones, some missing. The sample includes about 15,000 clones, 85% to 90% of them seen just once. Sample: memory (CD45RA-) CD4+ T cells from blood. The chain employs TRBV19 and TRBJ2-2; 11 nucleotides agree with TRBD2. This receptor was taken from a human donor in good health. CDR3 sequence: CASTLGWGLLAGGNTGELFF. As DNA, the CDR3 is TGTGCCAGTACCTTGGGCTGGGGCCTCCTAGCGGGGGGGAACACCGGGGAGCTGTTTTTT.